The table lists the clone carrying this T cell receptor (beta chain) with a count of one. This sample was taken from a study of control samples from healthy donors and cancer patients. Data came from immunoSEQ multiplex PCR; TCRdb stores just in-frame clones and leaves some out. The table records some 220,000 clones, about 94% of them present only once. Looked up from germline, CDR1 is SGHRS and CDR2 is YFSETQ. This CDR3 is built from 13 residues. V lost 4 bases to trimming and J lost 5 bases, with 9 bases between them. The V and J genes are TRBV5-1 and TRBJ1-4; D not resolved. Material: blood. The origin of this receptor is a man aged 50 to 59 in good health. CDR3 bases: TGCGCCAGCAGCCCTCAGTTAAATGAAAAACTGTTTTTT. Protein product: CASSPQLNEKLFF.